The clone carrying this T cell receptor (beta chain) was observed a few times. No antigen is known for it. The data stem from a study of T-cell reconstitution after alpha-beta-depleted transplantation in children. Regarding the study as a whole: T-cell counts and diversity were attributed mostly to newly produced T cells one year after transplant.

The CDR3 sequence is 15 residues long. The V gene lost 0 bases and the J gene lost 5 bases, with 12 bases spanning the gap. Germline loops: CDR1 SGDLS, CDR2 YYNGEE. TCRbeta library construction was performed incorporating unique molecular identifiers. One entry per CDR3 protein, called by TCRdb with MiXCR from the PCR reads. The sample holds fewer than 450,000 distinct CDR3 sequences, under 20% seen once. The material sequenced was PBMCs, mostly from graft donor cells, taken 360 days after TCRalphabeta/CD19-depleted stem cell transplant. The rearrangement links TRBV9 to TRBJ1-3; D ambiguous. The origin of this receptor is a male patient between 2 and 10 years old who had a stem cell transplant for acute lymphoblastic leukemia, so the T cells may come from the graft donor. Here the CDR3 DNA reads TGTGCCAGCAGCGTAGATCCTACCACCAGAAACACCATATATTTT. It yields the protein CASSVDPTTRNTIYF.